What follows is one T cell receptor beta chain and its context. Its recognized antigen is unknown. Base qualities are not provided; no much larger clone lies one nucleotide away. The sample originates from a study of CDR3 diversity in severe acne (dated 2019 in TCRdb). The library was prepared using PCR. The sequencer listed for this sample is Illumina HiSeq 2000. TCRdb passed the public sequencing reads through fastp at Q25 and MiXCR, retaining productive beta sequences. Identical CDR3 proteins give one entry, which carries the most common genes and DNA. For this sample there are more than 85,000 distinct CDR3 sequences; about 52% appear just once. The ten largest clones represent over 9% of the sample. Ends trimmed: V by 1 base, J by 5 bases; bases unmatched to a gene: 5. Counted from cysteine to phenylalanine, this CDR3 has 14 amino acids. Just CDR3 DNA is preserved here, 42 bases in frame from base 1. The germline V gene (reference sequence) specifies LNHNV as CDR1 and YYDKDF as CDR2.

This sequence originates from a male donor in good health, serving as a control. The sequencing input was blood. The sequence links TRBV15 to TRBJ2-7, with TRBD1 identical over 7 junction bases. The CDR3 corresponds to CATSRVGGKNEQYF. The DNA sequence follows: TGTGCCACCAGCAGAGTAGGGGGCAAAAACGAGCAGTACTTC. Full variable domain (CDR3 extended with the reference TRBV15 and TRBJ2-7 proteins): DAMVIQNPRYQVTQFGKPVTLSCSQTLNHNVMYWYQQKSSQAPKLLFHYYDKDFNNEADTPDNFQSRRPNTSFCFLDIRSPGLGDTAMYLCATSRVGGKNEQYFGPGTRLTVT.